The TCR beta chain described here comes from a study of blood T cell repertoires in COVID-19. Overall study: T cells, B-cell-depleted T cells, or PBMCs supplied cDNA or gDNA.

Only a few counts were recorded for this clone. V was trimmed by 0 bases and J by 3 bases, leaving 23 bases between them. The CDR3 spans 20 residues. The V gene's germline CDR1 is LGHNT and CDR2 FRNRAP. Per the original data handling: Cell counts per sample came from amplifying reference gene primers. Libraries were prepared by immunoSEQ multiplex PCR; TCRdb keeps only in-frame clonotypes and omits some of them. V, J and clone size are taken as reported in that table, and D and trimming were inferred from the DNA itself. The table lists under 55,000 clones, roughly nine tenths of them singletons. V is TRBV12-5 and J is TRBJ2-2; the D gene is possibly TRBD1 (7 bases). The source material was peripheral blood. The clonotype comes from a human donor in a cohort sampled during active COVID-19. In DNA, the CDR3 is TGTGCTAGTGGTTTGGTACGGGTCAGGGGGGTTTCCCCCGACACCGGGGAGCTGTTTTTT. Protein product: CASGLVRVRGVSPDTGELFF.